The 2 T cell receptor beta chains below come from one sample, sequenced in a study of T-cell reconstitution after alpha-beta-depleted transplantation in children (dated by TCRdb to about 2016). Library generation was performed with PCR. TCRdb shows the sequencer as Illumina HiSeq 2500. TCR library preparation used molecular barcoding, with unique molecular identifiers applied to normalize quantification of the TCRbeta repertoire. Through fastp at Q25 and MiXCR, TCRdb rebuilt clones from the public reads, retaining in-frame beta chains. Every CDR3 protein is listed once, alongside the most common genes and DNA of its rows. Counted in this sample were almost 250,000 distinct CDR3 sequences; roughly a quarter of them appeared once. The biggest ten clones account for approximately 2.5% of the sample. The sample's treatment or condition label, in plain terms: allogeneic hematopoietic cell transplantation with graft depleted of TCRalphabeta T cells and CD19 B cells.

The input for sequencing was PBMCs, taken before TCRalphabeta/CD19-depleted stem cell transplant. The origin of the receptors is a girl aged 2 to 10 with Fanconi anemia, due to receive a stem cell transplant.

This clonotype occurred a few times. V is TRBV20-1 and J is TRBJ2-7; a possible D gene is TRBD1 (6 bases). Germline CDR1 is DFQATT and CDR2 is SNEGSKA (reference sequence). V was clipped by 2 bases and J by 3 bases, with 8 bases between them. CDR3 length: 12 amino acids. CDR3 amino acids: CSARLQGYEQYF. CDR3 DNA: TGCAGTGCTAGACTACAGGGCTACGAGCAGTACTTC.

This clonotype came up many times. This rearrangement joins TRBV29-1 to TRBJ2-1; the match to TRBD2 covers 10 bases. The V gene end was trimmed by 6 bases and the J gene end by 7 bases; junction bases not matched to a gene: 12. The germline V gene has CDR1 SQVTM and CDR2 ANQGSEA. The CDR3 is made up of 15 amino acids. Here the CDR3 reads CSVQTYSGGGNEQFF. The DNA for the CDR3 is TGCAGCGTCCAAACTTACAGCGGGGGGGGGAATGAGCAGTTCTTC.